This T cell receptor (beta chain) was obtained from a study of shared clonotypes between healthy human individuals. Study-wide results and limits: Unshared clonotypes carried lower generation probabilities than those common to all four donors.

A note on this clone: Its specificity is not known. Other DNA sequences in this specimen translate into the identical CDR3.

The J segment lost 6 bases and the V segment lost 0 bases, leaving 1 base of the junction unmatched. Germline V gene data show CDR1 as SGHRS and CDR2 as YFSETQ. The CDR3 loop spans 14 amino acids. In the sorted-subset replicate PCRs, approximately 200 ng DNA, tens of thousands of T cell genomes, was used. Using immunoSEQ multiplex PCR, the repertoire was profiled, and TCRdb retains in-frame clones only, with some absent. The sample lists roughly 2.5 million clones, over 85% occurring once. The sequence was collected from a man aged 18 to 35 in good health. V and J are TRBV5-1 and TRBJ1-4, with 8 bases fitting TRBD1. The sample taken for sequencing was naive CD4+ T cells sorted from blood. Sample subset: CD45RA+ positively selected. The CDR3 region has the DNA TGCGCCAGCAGCTTGGAACAGGGGGATGAAAAACTGTTTTTT. It translates to CASSLEQGDEKLFF.